This T cell receptor (beta chain) comes out of a study of cytomegalovirus exposure and HLA in healthy donors. Researchers ran the PCR with 60 Vbeta and 13 Jbeta primers. Clones were sequenced by immunoSEQ multiplex PCR, and TCRdb holds only the in-frame ones, with some missing. Altogether 30,000 to 40,000 clones are present, roughly 67% being singletons, with the ten largest covering around 9.1%. The CDR3 is 16 residues long. Trimming cost V 5 bases and J 3 bases; bases outside gene matches: 5. The germline gives CDR1 KGHSH, CDR2 LQKENI. In its sample, this clone was seen a few times. The gene calls are TRBV18 and TRBJ2-7; 15 bases align to TRBD2. Sample: PBMCs. This clonotype was sampled from a middle-aged man in good health and CMV-seropositive. CDR3 residues: CASSRTSGGAVYEQYF. CDR3 nucleotide sequence: TGTGCCAGCTCAAGGACTAGCGGGGGGGCCGTCTACGAGCAGTACTTC.